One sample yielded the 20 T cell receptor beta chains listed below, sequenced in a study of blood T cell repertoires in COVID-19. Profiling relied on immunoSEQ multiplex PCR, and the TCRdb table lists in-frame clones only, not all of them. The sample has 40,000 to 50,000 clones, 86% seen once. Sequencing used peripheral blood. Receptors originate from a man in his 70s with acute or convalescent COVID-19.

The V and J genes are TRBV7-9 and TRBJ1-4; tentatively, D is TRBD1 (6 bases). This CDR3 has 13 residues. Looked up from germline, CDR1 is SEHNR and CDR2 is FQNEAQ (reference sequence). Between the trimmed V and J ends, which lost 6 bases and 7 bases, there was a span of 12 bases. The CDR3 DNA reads TGTGCCAGCAGGAATACAGGGTTTGAAAAACTGTTTTTT. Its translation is CASRNTGFEKLFF. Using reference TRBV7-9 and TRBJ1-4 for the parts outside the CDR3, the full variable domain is DTGVSQNPRHKITKRGQNVTFRCDPISEHNRLYWYRQTLGQGPEFLTYFQNEAQLEKSRLLSDRFSAERPKGSFSTLEIQRTEQGDSAMYLCASRNTGFEKLFFGSGTQLSVL.

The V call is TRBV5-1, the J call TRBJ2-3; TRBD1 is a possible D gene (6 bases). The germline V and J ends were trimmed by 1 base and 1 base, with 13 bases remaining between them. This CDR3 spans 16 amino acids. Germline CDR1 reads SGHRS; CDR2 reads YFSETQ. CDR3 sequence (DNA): TGCGCCAGCAGCTTGTACAGGGTTTCGGGCACAGATACGCAGTATTTT. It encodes CASSLYRVSGTDTQYF.

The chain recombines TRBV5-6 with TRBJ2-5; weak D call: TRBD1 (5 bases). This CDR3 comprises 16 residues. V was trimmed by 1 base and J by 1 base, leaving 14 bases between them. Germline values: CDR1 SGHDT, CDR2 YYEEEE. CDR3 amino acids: CASSLLSGSIQETQYF. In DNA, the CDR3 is TGTGCCAGCAGCTTGTTGTCAGGGTCCATCCAAGAGACCCAGTACTTC. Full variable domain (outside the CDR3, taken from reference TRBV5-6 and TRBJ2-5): DAGVTQSPTHLIKTRGQQVTLRCSPKSGHDTVSWYQQALGQGPQFIFQYYEEEERQRGNFPDRFSGHQFPNYSSELNVNALLLGDSALYLCASSLLSGSIQETQYFGPGTRLLVL.

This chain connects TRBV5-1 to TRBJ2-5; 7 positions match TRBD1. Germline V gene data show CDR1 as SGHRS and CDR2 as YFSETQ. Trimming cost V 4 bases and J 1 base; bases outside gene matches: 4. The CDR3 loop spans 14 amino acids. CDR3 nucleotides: TGCGCCAGCAGCATCGACAGGGCCCAAGAGACCCAGTACTTC. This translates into CASSIDRAQETQYF.

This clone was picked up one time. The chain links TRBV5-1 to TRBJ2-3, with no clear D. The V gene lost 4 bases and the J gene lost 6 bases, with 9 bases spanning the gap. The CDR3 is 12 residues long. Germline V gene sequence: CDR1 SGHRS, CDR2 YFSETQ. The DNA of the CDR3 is TGCGCCAGCAGCCCTACCTCGGATACGCAGTATTTT. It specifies CASSPTSDTQYF.

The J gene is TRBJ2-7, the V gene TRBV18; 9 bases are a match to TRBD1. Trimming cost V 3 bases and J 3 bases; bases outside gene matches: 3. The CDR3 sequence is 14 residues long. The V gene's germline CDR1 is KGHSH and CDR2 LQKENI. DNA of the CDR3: TGTGCCAGCTCACCGGGGACAGGGAGCTACGAGCAGTACTTC. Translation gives CASSPGTGSYEQYF.

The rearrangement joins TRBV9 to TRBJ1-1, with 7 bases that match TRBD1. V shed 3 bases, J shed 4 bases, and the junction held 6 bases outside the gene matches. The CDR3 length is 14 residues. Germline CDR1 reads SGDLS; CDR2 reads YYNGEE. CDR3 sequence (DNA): TGTGCCAGCAGCGCCCAACAGGGGAGCACTGAAGCTTTCTTT. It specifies CASSAQQGSTEAFF.

The CDR3, as DNA: TGCGCCAGCAGTTACCGACTAGCGGGAGGAGTGAATGAGCAGTTCTTC. Translating gives CASSYRLAGGVNEQFF. The V gene is TRBV5-1, the J gene TRBJ2-1; 13 bases are shared with TRBD2. CDR3 length: 16 residues. Trimming cost V 5 bases and J 7 bases; bases outside gene matches: 9. Germline V gives CDR1 SGHRS, CDR2 YFSETQ.

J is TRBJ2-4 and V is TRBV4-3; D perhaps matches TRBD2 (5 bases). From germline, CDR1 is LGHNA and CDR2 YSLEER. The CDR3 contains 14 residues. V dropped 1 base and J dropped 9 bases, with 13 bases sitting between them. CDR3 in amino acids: CASSQVVSGSIQYF. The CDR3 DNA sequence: TGCGCCAGCAGCCAAGTTGTCTCGGGGAGCATTCAGTACTTC.

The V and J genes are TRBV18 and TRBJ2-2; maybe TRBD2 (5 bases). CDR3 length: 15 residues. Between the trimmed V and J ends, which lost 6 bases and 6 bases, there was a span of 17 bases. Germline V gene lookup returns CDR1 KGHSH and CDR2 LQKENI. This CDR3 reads CASSSWTVGSGELFF. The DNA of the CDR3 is TGTGCCAGCTCGTCTTGGACTGTGGGGTCCGGGGAGCTGTTTTTT.

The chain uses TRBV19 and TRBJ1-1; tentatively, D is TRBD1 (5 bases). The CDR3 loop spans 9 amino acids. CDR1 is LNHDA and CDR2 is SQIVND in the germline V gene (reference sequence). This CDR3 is CGGGLEAFF. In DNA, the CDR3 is TGTGGGGGGGGTCTTGAAGCTTTCTTT.

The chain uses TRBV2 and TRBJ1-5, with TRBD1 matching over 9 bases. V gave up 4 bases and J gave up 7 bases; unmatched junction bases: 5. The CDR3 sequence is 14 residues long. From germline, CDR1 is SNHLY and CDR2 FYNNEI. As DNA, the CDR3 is TGTGCCAGCAGTGCGACAGGGGGGCGACAGCCCCAGCATTTT. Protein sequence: CASSATGGRQPQHF.

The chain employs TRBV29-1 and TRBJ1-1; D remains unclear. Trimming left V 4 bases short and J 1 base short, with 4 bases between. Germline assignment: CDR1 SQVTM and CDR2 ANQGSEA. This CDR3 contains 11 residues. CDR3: CSVVRNTEAFF. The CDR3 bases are TGCAGCGTTGTTCGGAACACTGAAGCTTTCTTT. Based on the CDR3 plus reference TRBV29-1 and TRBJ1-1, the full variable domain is SAVISQKPSRDICQRGTSLTIQCQVDSQVTMMFWYRQQPGQSLTLIATANQGSEATYESGFVIDKFPISRPNLTFSTLTVSNMSPEDSSIYLCSVVRNTEAFFGQGTRLTVV.

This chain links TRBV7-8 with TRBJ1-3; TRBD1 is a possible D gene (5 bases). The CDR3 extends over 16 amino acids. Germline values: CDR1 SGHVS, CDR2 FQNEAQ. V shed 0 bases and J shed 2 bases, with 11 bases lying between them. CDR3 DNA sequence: TGTGCCAGCAGCTTAGCCAGCAGGGTGGCTGGAAACACCATATATTTT. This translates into CASSLASRVAGNTIYF.

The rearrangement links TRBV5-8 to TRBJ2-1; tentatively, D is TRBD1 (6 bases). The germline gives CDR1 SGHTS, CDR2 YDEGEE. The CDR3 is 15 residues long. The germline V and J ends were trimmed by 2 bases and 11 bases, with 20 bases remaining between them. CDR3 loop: CASSFGGRRPSQQFF. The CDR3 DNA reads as TGTGCCAGCAGCTTTGGGGGCAGGAGGCCAAGCCAGCAGTTCTTC.

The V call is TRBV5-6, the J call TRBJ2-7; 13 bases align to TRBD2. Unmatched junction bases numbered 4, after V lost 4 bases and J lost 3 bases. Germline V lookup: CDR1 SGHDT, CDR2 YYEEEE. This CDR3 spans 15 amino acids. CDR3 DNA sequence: TGTGCCAGCAGCCGACTAGCGGGGGGAAACTACGAGCAGTACTTC. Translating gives CASSRLAGGNYEQYF.

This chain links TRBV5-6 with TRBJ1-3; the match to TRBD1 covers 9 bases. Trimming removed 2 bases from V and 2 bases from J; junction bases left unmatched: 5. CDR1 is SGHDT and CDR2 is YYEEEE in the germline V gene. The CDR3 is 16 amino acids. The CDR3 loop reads CASSFYGDRAGNTIYF. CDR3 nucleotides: TGTGCCAGCAGCTTCTACGGGGACAGGGCTGGAAACACCATATATTTT.

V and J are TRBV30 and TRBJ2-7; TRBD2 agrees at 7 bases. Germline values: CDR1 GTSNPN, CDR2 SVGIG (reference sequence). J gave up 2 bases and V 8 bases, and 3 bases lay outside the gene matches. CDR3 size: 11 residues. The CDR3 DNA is TGTGCCCGCGGGAGCCCCTACGAGCAGTACTTC. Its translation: CARGSPYEQYF.

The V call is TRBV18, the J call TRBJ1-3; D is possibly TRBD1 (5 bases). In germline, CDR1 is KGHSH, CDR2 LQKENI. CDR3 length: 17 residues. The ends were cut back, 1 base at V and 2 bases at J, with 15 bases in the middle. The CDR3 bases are TGTGCCAGCTCACCACTGTCACCGGGGGGACCTGGAAACACCATATATTTT. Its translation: CASSPLSPGGPGNTIYF.

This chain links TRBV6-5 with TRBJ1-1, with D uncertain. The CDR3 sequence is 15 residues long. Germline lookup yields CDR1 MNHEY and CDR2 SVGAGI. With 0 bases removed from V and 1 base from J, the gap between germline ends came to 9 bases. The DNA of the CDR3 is TGTGCCAGCAGTTACTCGAGTGGAGGGAACACTGAAGCTTTCTTT. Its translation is CASSYSSGGNTEAFF.